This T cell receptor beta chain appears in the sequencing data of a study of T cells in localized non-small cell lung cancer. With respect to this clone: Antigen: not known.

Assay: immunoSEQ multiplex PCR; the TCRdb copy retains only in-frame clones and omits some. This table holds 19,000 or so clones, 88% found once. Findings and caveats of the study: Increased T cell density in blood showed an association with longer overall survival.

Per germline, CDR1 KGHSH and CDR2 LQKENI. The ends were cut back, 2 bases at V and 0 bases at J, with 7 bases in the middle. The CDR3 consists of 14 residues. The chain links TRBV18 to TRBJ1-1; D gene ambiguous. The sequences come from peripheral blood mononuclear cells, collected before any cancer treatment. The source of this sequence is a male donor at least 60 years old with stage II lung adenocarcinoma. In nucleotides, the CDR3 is TGTGCCAGCTCACCAATGGCCATGAACACTGAAGCTTTCTTT. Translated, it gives CASSPMAMNTEAFF. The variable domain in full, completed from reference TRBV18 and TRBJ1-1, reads NAGVMQNPRHLVRRRGQEARLRCSPMKGHSHVYWYRQLPEEGLKFMVYLQKENIIDESGMPKERFSAEFPKEGPSILRIQQVVRGDSAAYFCASSPMAMNTEAFFGQGTRLTVV.